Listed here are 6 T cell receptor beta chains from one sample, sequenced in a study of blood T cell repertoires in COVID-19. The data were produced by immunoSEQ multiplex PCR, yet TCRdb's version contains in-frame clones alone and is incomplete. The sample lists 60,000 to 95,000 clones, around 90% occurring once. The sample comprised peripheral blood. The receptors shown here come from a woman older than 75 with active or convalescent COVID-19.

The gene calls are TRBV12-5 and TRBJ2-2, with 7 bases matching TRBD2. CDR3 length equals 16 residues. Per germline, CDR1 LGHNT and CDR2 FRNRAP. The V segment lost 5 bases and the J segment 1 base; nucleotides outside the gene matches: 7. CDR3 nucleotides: TGTGCTAGTGGTACCGGGGCGGGGGAGAACACCGGGGAGCTGTTTTTT. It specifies CASGTGAGENTGELFF.

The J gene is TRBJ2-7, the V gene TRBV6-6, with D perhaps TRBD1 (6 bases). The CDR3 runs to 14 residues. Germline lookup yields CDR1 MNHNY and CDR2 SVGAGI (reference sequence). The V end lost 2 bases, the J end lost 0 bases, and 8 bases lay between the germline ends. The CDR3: CASSYETGSYEQYF. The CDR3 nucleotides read TGTGCCAGCAGTTACGAGACAGGCTCCTACGAGCAGTACTTC.

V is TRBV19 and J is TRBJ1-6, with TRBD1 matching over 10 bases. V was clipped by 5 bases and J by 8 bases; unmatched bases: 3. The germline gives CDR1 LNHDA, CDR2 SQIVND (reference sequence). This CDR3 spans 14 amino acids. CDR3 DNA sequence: TGTGCCAGTAGTCCCGGGACAGGGGATTCACCCCTCCACTTT. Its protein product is CASSPGTGDSPLHF.

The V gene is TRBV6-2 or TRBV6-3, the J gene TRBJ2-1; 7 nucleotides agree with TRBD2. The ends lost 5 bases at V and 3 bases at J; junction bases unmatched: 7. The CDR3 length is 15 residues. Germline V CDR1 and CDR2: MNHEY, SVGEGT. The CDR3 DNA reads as TGTGCCAGCAGTACCCCCGGGACTAACTACAATGAGCAGTTCTTC. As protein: CASSTPGTNYNEQFF.

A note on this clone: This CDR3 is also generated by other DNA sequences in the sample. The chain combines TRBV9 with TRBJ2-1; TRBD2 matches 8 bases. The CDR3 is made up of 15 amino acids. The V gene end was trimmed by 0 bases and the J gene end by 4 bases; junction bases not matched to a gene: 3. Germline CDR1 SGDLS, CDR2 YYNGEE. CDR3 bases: TGTGCCAGCAGCGTAGATAGCGGGGTATACAATGAGCAGTTCTTC. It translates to CASSVDSGVYNEQFF.

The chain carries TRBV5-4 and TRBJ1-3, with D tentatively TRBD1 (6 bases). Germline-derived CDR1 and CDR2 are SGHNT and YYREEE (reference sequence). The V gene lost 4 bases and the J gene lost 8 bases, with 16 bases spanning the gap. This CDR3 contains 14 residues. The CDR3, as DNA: TGTGCCAGCAGCCCGGGGGGGCCTAGAGACACCATATATTTT. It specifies CASSPGGPRDTIYF.